This T cell receptor (beta chain) originates from a study of T cell changes during pregnancy in multiple sclerosis (dated by TCRdb to about 2019). About the study as a whole: The study looked at changes in the T cell repertoire across pregnancy in women with multiple sclerosis.

From cysteine to phenylalanine, the CDR3 is 15 amino acids long. The sequence is cut down to CDR3 DNA, 45 bases in frame from base 1. For CDR1 and CDR2, the germline V gene lists SGDLS and YYNGEE. Trimmed from V: 0 bases; trimmed from J: 5 bases; junction bases lacking a gene match: 8. Comments on this clone: Its antigen is unknown. The record has no base qualities; no much larger clone is one base away.

Library construction relied on the immunoSEQ multiplex PCR assay. TCRdb holds this immuneACCESS table with in-frame rearrangements only. Some clones are missing; in checked studies, unresolved V genes explain under half, and the rest has no known cause. Present in this sample are roughly 30,000 clones, 89% of which were seen just once. Approximately 0.55% of the sample comes from the top ten. The receptor's source is a female donor in good health, enrolled as a control in a pregnancy study. Sequenced material: CD4+ T cells from peripheral blood mononuclear cells, taken in the first trimester of pregnancy. The V gene is TRBV9 and the J gene is TRBJ2-7; TRBD2 matches 7 bases in the middle. The DNA sequence follows: TGTGCCAGCAGCGTAGAGGGAGCGGGAAGTAACGAGCAGTACTTC. This is translated as CASSVEGAGSNEQYF.